Listed below are T cell receptor beta chains from one sample, sequenced in a study of T cell responses to AZD1222 COVID-19 vaccine. TCRdb's copy holds only in-frame clones and misses some; the assay was immunoSEQ multiplex PCR. The sample has under 110,000 clones, more than 85% seen once. The specimen was peripheral blood, collected on day 0 of AZD1222 vaccination. These receptors originate from an adult in good health. CDR3s include the opening cysteine and the closing phenylalanine or tryptophan. The D gene is left open where the match is weak. A row's size may be missing; if present it is once, few, many or a size class.

D gene,V gene,J gene,clone size,CDR3 DNA,CDR3 protein
.,TRBV9,TRBJ2-1,.,TGTGCCAGCAGTGGGTACAATGAGCAGTTCTTC,CASSGYNEQFF
TRBD2,TRBV19,TRBJ2-1,.,TGTGCCAGTTCCACCCCGGGACTAGGGCACAATGAGCAGTTCTTC,CASSTPGLGHNEQFF
.,TRBV10-1,TRBJ2-1,.,TGCGCCAGCAGTGAGTCTTCATACAATGAGCAGTTCTTC,CASSESSYNEQFF
TRBD2,TRBV10-1,TRBJ2-3,.,TGCGCCAGCAGCCCCGGAATAGCGGGAGTCGATACGCAGTATTTT,CASSPGIAGVDTQYF
TRBD1,TRBV5-1,TRBJ1-1,.,TGCGCCAGCGGAGGGACAGGGCTCCCTGAAGCTTTCTTT,CASGGTGLPEAFF
.,TRBV5-1,TRBJ2-5,few,TGCGCCAGCAAAAACCTTCGAGGGGAGACGGAAGAGACCCAGTACTTC,CASKNLRGETEETQYF
.,TRBV19,TRBJ2-7,.,TGTGCCAGTAGTATAGAGGCAGGTTCCGCCTACGAGCAGTACTTC,CASSIEAGSAYEQYF
TRBD1,TRBV28,TRBJ1-5,.,TGTGCCAGCAGTTGGGGACAGGAGTCCCTTCGGCCCCAGCATTTT,CASSWGQESLRPQHF
.,TRBV28,TRBJ2-4,once,TGTGCCAGCTTGAGTCTAGCCAAAAACATTCAGTACTTC,CASLSLAKNIQYF
.,TRBV5-1,TRBJ2-1,.,TGCGCCAGCAGCTTCGACAGTTTAACGCAGTTCTTC,CASSFDSLTQFF
.,TRBV3-1/TRBV3-2,TRBJ1-5,.,TGTGCCAGCAGCCAGAGAGGACCCAATCAGCCCCAGCATTTT,CASSQRGPNQPQHF
TRBD1,TRBV5-4,TRBJ1-1,.,TGTGCCAGCAGCTTGGGGGGCGGACAGGGTACTGAAGCTTTCTTT,CASSLGGGQGTEAFF
.,TRBV5-8,TRBJ2-5,.,TGTGCCAGCAGCTTAAGGGGAAGCAGCCCGGAGACCCAGTACTTC,CASSLRGSSPETQYF
TRBD2,TRBV4-2,TRBJ2-7,.,TGTGCCAGCAGCCAAGGACTAGCGGGCTCCTACGAGCAGTACTTC,CASSQGLAGSYEQYF
.,TRBV9,TRBJ2-1,.,TGTGCCAGCAGCGTAGGCGGACAGACGCAGTTCTTC,CASSVGGQTQFF
.,TRBV10-2,TRBJ1-4,.,TGCGCCAGCAGTGACGGGGGGCACGAAAAACTGTTTTTT,CASSDGGHEKLFF
.,TRBV2,TRBJ1-6,few,TGTGCCAGCAGCACAGCGACAGGAAGGAATTCACCCCTCCACTTT,CASSTATGRNSPLHF
.,TRBV6-1,TRBJ2-2,.,TGTGCCAGCAGTGACAGGGCGTCCGGGGAGCTGTTTTTT,CASSDRASGELFF
TRBD1,TRBV7-2,TRBJ1-2,.,TGTGCCAGCAGCCCCTCCGGGACAGCCAATGGCTACACCTTC,CASSPSGTANGYTF
.,TRBV30,TRBJ1-1,.,TGTGCCTGGAGTGGATGGGGCACTGAAGCTTTCTTT,CAWSGWGTEAFF
.,TRBV7-3,TRBJ1-1,.,TGTGCCAGCAGCTTAATGGGGACCGGCACTGAAGCTTTCTTT,CASSLMGTGTEAFF
.,TRBV29-1,TRBJ1-1,.,TGCAGCGTTGAACTCGAGCGGGGGACTGAAGCTTTCTTT,CSVELERGTEAFF
TRBD1,TRBV19,TRBJ1-4,.,TGTGCCAGTAGTACCCCCGGGACAGGGGGCGGAGATGAAAAACTGTTTTTT,CASSTPGTGGGDEKLFF
.,TRBV7-3,TRBJ2-7,.,TGTGCCAGCAGCTTCGGCAACTCCTACGAGCAGTACTTC,CASSFGNSYEQYF
.,TRBV9,TRBJ2-3,.,TGTGCCAGCAGCGTTCTGGGTATGAGCACAGATACGCAGTATTTT,CASSVLGMSTDTQYF
TRBD2,TRBV7-8,TRBJ2-1,.,TGTGCCAGCAGCTTAGTTCGGACTAGCGGGAGGGCCTATGAGCAGTTCTTC,CASSLVRTSGRAYEQFF
.,TRBV7-3,TRBJ1-1,.,TGTGCCAGCAGCTTAGGGGGGCATGACACTGAAGCTTTCTTT,CASSLGGHDTEAFF
.,TRBV7-9,TRBJ1-6,few,TGTGCCAGCAGCTTTTCCGTGGGGGGCGTTGATTCACCCCTCCACTTT,CASSFSVGGVDSPLHF
TRBD1,TRBV28,TRBJ1-2,few,TGTGCCATTCCGGGACAGGGGCGTCATGGCTACACCTTC,CAIPGQGRHGYTF
TRBD1,TRBV15,TRBJ2-3,.,TGTGCCACCAGCAGAGATGAGGTTGAGGGGGCGAGCACAGATACGCAGTATTTT,CATSRDEVEGASTDTQYF
TRBD2,TRBV5-1,TRBJ2-2,.,TGCGCCAGCAGCTTTGGCCTACGACTAGCGGGGAGGAACACCGGGGAGCTGTTTTTT,CASSFGLRLAGRNTGELFF
.,TRBV9,TRBJ2-1,.,TGTGCCAGCAGCGTGCCGAGTCTCGATGAGCAGTTCTTC,CASSVPSLDEQFF
TRBD2,TRBV30,TRBJ2-7,.,TGTGCCTGGAGACTAGCGGGTAGGGGGGTTTACGAGCAGTACTTC,CAWRLAGRGVYEQYF
TRBD2,TRBV9,TRBJ2-1,few,TGTGCCAGCAGCGCTGGAGCGGGAGGGTTCTACAATGAGCAGTTCTTC,CASSAGAGGFYNEQFF
.,TRBV2,TRBJ1-2,once,TGTGCCAGCAGTGAAGCCGGGGGATCCTATGGCTACACCTTC,CASSEAGGSYGYTF
.,TRBV4-2,TRBJ1-2,.,TGTGCCAGCAGCCAAGAGAGGGGCCCAAACTATGGCTACACCTTC,CASSQERGPNYGYTF
.,TRBV19,TRBJ2-7,.,TGTGCCTGCTCCGACATGACCTACGAGCAGTACTTC,CACSDMTYEQYF
.,TRBV6-6,TRBJ2-7,.,TGTGCCAGCAGTTCCATTCGGCAGGGCGACGAGCAGTACTTC,CASSSIRQGDEQYF
TRBD1,TRBV6-5,TRBJ1-3,.,TGTGCCAGCAGCGTGACAGGGGACTCTGGAAACACCATATATTTT,CASSVTGDSGNTIYF
.,TRBV21-1,TRBJ1-2,.,TGTGCCAGCAGCAAGAAAGGTAAATATGGCTACACCTTC,CASSKKGKYGYTF
.,TRBV19,TRBJ2-7,.,TGTGCCAGTAGTATAGGGGGTTTATCCTACGAGCAGTACTTC,CASSIGGLSYEQYF
.,TRBV25-1,TRBJ1-4,.,TGTGCCAGCAGAACCACAACTAATGAAAAACTGTTTTTT,CASRTTTNEKLFF
TRBD1,TRBV5-8,TRBJ1-2,.,TGTGCCAGCAGCTTGGAAGGGACAGGGGAGAGCTATGGCTACACCTTC,CASSLEGTGESYGYTF
.,TRBV7-9,TRBJ2-1,.,TGTGCCAGCAGCTTAGGCCAGTTGATCGGTGAGCAGTTCTTC,CASSLGQLIGEQFF
.,TRBV7-8,TRBJ1-6,.,TGTGCCAGCAGTTACAGGGCTGGGGATTCACCCCTCCACTTT,CASSYRAGDSPLHF
.,TRBV6-5,TRBJ2-3,.,TGTGCCAGCAATCGCGGAGATACGCAGTATTTT,CASNRGDTQYF
.,TRBV30,TRBJ2-1,.,TGTGCCTGGAGTGTGGGAGGTAGCTATGAGCAGTTCTTC,CAWSVGGSYEQFF
TRBD1,TRBV19,TRBJ2-2,.,TGTGCCAGTATTAGGGGGCAGGGCGGGGAGCTGTTTTTT,CASIRGQGGELFF
.,TRBV4-1,TRBJ2-7,.,TGCGCCAGCAGCTTATTCCGGGCGGACCCTTACGAGCAGTACTTC,CASSLFRADPYEQYF
TRBD1,TRBV2,TRBJ1-6,.,TGTGCCAGCAATGTAGACAGGGGAAATTCACCCCTCCACTTT,CASNVDRGNSPLHF
TRBD1,TRBV29-1,TRBJ2-7,.,TGCAGCGTGACCTCGGACAGGCCAAGCTCCTACGAGCAGTACTTC,CSVTSDRPSSYEQYF
TRBD1,TRBV3-1/TRBV3-2,TRBJ1-4,.,TGTGCCAGCAGCCTCACCGGGACAGGGGTTGAAAAACTGTTTTTT,CASSLTGTGVEKLFF
TRBD1,TRBV5-1,TRBJ2-7,once,TGCGCCAGCAGCTTGGCCGGGACAGGGATTCTCGAGCAGTACTTC,CASSLAGTGILEQYF
.,TRBV28,TRBJ1-2,.,TGTGCCAGCAGTTTTTCCCGGAAAAACTATGGCTACACCTTC,CASSFSRKNYGYTF
.,TRBV9,TRBJ1-5,.,TGTGCCAGCAGCGTAGGAGCGAGCAATCAGCCCCAGCATTTT,CASSVGASNQPQHF
.,TRBV5-1,TRBJ1-1,.,TGCGCCAGCAAGTCGACAGATCAAGCTTTCTTT,CASKSTDQAFF
.,TRBV4-1,TRBJ2-2,.,TGCGCCAGCGGAGGGACAGACCTTTTTGCGAACACCGGGGAGCTGTTTTTT,CASGGTDLFANTGELFF
TRBD1,TRBV18,TRBJ2-7,.,TGTGCCAGCACGGGACAGTCCCCCTACGAGCAGTACTTC,CASTGQSPYEQYF
.,TRBV3-1/TRBV3-2,TRBJ1-2,.,TGTGCCAGCAGCCAGAGCGCCTTAGGGGGGGCGGCTGGCTACACCTTC,CASSQSALGGAAGYTF
.,TRBV3-1/TRBV3-2,TRBJ1-4,once,TGTGCCAGCAGCCAAGGACGTGAAAAACTGTTTTTT,CASSQGREKLFF